This TCR beta chain was captured in a study of shared clonotypes between healthy human individuals. CD45RA-negative memory and CD45RA+ naive subsets were split from the CD4+ cells. Execution of the assay was at deep level. Measured with immunoSEQ multiplex PCR; TCRdb has only the in-frame clones, and not every one. The table includes some 2.1 million clones, roughly 94% detected once. The clonotype comes from a man aged 18 to 35 in good health. Material for sequencing was naive CD4+ T cells sorted from blood. Subset: CD45RA+ positively selected.

The CDR3 spells CAWLRVTRPGDSNQPQHF. The CDR3 nucleotides read TGTGCCTGGCTCAGGGTGACCCGGCCGGGGGATAGCAATCAGCCCCAGCATTTT. This sequence joins TRBV30 and TRBJ1-5; TRBD1 is a possible D gene (5 bases). V was cut by 5 bases and J by 0 bases, with 23 bases left in between. The germline V gene has CDR1 GTSNPN and CDR2 SVGIG (reference sequence). The CDR3 extends over 18 amino acids.